Listed here are 3 T cell receptor beta chains from one sample, sequenced in a study of blood T cell repertoires in COVID-19. Generated by immunoSEQ multiplex PCR, the TCRdb table keeps only in-frame clones and is missing some. The data contain some 190,000 clones, 88% of them singletons. Specimen: peripheral blood. The receptors here all came from a man aged 25 to 40 with acute or convalescent COVID-19.

For this clone: Relative to the germline gene, one junction end is altered; a read error may explain this. The CDR3 sequence is CASSLHLGTGGLKTEAFF. DNA for the CDR3: TGTGCCAGCAGCTTACACCTCGGGACAGGGGGTTTGAAAACTGAAGCTTTCTTT. The chain is built from TRBV11-2 and TRBJ1-1; TRBD1 aligns across 11 bases. Germline assignment: CDR1 SGHAT and CDR2 FQNNGV. This CDR3 comprises 18 residues. The full variable domain, rest sourced from reference TRBV11-2 and TRBJ1-1, is EAGVAQSPRYKIIEKRQSVAFWCNPISGHATLYWYQQILGQGPKLLIQFQNNGVVDDSQLPKDRFSAERLKGVDSTLKIQPAKLEDSAVYLCASSLHLGTGGLKTEAFFGQGTRLTVV.

The CDR3 is CASSTGTDTQYF. CDR3 nucleotides: TGTGCCAGCAGTACGGGCACAGATACGCAGTATTTT. The chain has TRBV12-3 or TRBV12-4 and TRBJ2-3; no clear D. V lost 5 bases and J lost 1, with 4 bases in between. The CDR3 totals 12 residues.

The V gene is TRBV10-3, the J gene TRBJ2-5; 12 bases agree with TRBD2. This CDR3 spans 14 amino acids. The V and J ends lost 5 bases and 2 bases, in that order; junction bases with no gene match: 0. Germline loops: CDR1 ENHRY, CDR2 SYGVKD. The CDR3 region has the DNA TGTGCCATCAGTCTAGCGGGGGGGCAAGAGACCCAGTACTTC. Its translation is CAISLAGGQETQYF.